This TCR beta chain was recovered during a study of beta chain features in type 1 diabetes. It was via CD45RO/CCR7/CD25/CD127/CD95/CD27 that CD4+ naive, central memory, regulatory and stem cell-like memory cells were sorted. V shed 2 bases and J 4 bases; nucleotides not matched to a gene: 3. The CDR3 sequence is 14 residues long. The germline gives CDR1 GTSNPN, CDR2 SVGIG (reference sequence). This clone turned up a few times. Expressed TCRB transcripts were sequenced because the entire RNA isolate underwent reverse transcription. Clones were read by immunoSEQ multiplex PCR, and TCRdb kept only the in-frame ones, dropping some. The sample lists under 350,000 clones; roughly 8% were seen once.

J is TRBJ1-1 and V is TRBV30, with 11 bases lining up with TRBD1. Sequencing was carried out using central memory CD4+ T cells from blood. This receptor was obtained from a woman aged 18-30 years in good health. The CDR3 loop reads CAWSRDRGSTEAFF. Here the CDR3 DNA reads TGTGCCTGGAGTCGGGACAGGGGGTCCACTGAAGCTTTCTTT.